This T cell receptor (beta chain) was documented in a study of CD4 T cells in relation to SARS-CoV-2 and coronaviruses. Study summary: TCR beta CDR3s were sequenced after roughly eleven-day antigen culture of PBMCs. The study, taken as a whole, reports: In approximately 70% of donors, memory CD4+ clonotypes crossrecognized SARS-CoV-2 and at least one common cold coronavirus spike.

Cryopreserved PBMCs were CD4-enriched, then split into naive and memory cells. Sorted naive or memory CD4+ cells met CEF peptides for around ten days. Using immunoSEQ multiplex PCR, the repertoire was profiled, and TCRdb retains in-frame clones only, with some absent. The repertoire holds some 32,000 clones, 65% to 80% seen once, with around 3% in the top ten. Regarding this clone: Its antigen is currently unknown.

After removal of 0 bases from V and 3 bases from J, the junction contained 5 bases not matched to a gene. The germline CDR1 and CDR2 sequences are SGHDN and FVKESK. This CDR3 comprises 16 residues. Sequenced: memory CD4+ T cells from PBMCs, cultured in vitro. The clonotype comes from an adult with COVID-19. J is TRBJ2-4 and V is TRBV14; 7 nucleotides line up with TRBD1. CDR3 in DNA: TGTGCCAGCAGCCAAGATGAAGGGGGCGGCAAAAACATTCAGTACTTC. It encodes CASSQDEGGGKNIQYF.